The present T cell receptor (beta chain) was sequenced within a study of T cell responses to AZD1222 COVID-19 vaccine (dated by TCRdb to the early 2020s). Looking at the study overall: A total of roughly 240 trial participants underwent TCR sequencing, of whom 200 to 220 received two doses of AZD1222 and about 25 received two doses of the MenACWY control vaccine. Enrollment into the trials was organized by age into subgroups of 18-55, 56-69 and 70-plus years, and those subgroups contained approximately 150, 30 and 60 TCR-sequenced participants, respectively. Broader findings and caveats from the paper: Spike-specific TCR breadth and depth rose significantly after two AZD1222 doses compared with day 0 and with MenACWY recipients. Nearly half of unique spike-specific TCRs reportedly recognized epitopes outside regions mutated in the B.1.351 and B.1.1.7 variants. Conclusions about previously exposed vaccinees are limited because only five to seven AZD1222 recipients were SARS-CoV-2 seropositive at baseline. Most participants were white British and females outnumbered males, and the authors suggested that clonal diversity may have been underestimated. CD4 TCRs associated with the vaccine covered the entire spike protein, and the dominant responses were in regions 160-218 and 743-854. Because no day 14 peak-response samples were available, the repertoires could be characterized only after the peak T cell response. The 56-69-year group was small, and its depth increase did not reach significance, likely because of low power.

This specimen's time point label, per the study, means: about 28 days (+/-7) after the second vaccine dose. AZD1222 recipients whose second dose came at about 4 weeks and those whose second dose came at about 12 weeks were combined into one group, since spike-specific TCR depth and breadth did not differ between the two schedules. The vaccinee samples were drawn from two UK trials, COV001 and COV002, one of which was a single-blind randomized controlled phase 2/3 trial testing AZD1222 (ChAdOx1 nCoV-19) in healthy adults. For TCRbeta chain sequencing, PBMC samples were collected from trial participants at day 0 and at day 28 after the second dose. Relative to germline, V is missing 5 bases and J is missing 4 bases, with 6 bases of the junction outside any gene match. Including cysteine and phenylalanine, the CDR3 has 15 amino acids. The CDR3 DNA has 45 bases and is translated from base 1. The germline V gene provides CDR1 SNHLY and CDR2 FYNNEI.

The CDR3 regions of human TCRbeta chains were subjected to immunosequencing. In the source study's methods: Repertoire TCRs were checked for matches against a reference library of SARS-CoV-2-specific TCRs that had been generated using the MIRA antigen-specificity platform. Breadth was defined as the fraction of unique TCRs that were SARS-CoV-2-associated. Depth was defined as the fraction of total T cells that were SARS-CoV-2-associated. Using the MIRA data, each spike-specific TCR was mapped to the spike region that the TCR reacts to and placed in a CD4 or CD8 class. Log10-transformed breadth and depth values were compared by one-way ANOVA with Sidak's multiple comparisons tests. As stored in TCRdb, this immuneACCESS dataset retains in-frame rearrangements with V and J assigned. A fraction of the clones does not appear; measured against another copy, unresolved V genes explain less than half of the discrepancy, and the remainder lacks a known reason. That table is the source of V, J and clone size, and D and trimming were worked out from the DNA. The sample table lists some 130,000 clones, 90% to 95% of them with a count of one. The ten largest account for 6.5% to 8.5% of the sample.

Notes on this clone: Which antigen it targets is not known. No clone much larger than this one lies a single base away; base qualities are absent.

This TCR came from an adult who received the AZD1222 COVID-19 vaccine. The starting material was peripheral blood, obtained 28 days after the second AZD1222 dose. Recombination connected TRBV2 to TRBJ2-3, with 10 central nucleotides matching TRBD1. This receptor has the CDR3 CASSLTGGLADTQYF. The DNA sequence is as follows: TGTGCCAGCAGTCTGACAGGGGGCCTGGCAGATACGCAGTATTTT. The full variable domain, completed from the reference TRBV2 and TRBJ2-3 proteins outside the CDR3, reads EPEVTQTPSHQVTQMGQEVILRCVPISNHLYFYWYRQILGQKVEFLVSFYNNEISEKSEIFDDQFSVERPDGSNFTLKIRSTKLEDSAMYFCASSLTGGLADTQYFGPGTRLTVL.